This paragraph reports one T cell receptor (beta chain). Its antigen has not been determined. Qualities for individual bases were not recorded, and no much larger clone is one base off. The CDR3 runs 14 amino acids, cysteine and phenylalanine included. Only the CDR3 part of the read is kept: 42 bases, read in frame from the first base. Relative to germline, V is missing 4 bases and J is missing 1 base, with 2 bases of the junction outside any gene match. From a lookup of the germline V gene, CDR1 and CDR2 are SGHRS and YFSETQ. Libraries were constructed by the immunoSEQ multiplex PCR assay. A mixture of 60 forward primers for TCR Vbeta segments and 13 reverse primers for TCR Jbeta segments was used in the multiplex PCR. A multiplex PCR assay on genomic DNA amplified the CDR3 region of rearranged TCR beta genes. On the Illumina HiSeq System, the amplified TCR beta libraries were sequenced as 87-base-pair reads. The study's processing was this. In a later analysis, some 80 million unique TCR beta chains were counted across the 650 to 700 repertoires, and around 10 million of these chains were shared by at least two donors. Raw reads were error-corrected and collapsed into unique sequences with a nearest-neighbor algorithm that merged closely related sequences to remove PCR and sequencing errors. To assign V, D and J gene segments, CDR3 sequences were aligned to IMGT reference sequences. Each retained sequence needed at least a six-nucleotide match to both a V gene segment and a J gene segment. Rearrangements were classified as productive when the CDR3 lacked stop codons and remained in frame with V and J, and all other rearrangements were classified as non-productive. CDR3 was defined according to IMGT convention as the region running from the second conserved V-encoded cysteine to the conserved J-encoded phenylalanine. Sequences without an unambiguous match to a single V gene segment were excluded from the earlier analysis of 450 to 650 of the donors. In an earlier analysis of some 590 of the donors, V segments were called functional above 56.7% productive rearrangements and were called segregating when the between-donor standard deviation exceeded 5%. A statistical classification framework was developed to diagnose cytomegalovirus status using the catalog of TCR beta chain sequences. In a later analysis, V and J genes were assigned by comparing TCR nucleotide sequences against IMGT/GENE-DB human TR gene sequences. Using the TCRdist pipeline, a later analysis assigned CDR3 sequences along with most-parsimonious VDJ recombination scenarios. In a later analysis, each TCR beta chain was defined by its CDR3 amino acid sequence together with its V-gene family, and reads lacking a unique V-gene family were excluded. As a way to deal with suspected cross-contamination and a sequencing artifact, a later analysis dropped over 550 nucleotide sequences that were highly shared and had low generation probability. For each public chain, a later analysis derived a clonal expansion index from normalized ranks of inferred template counts within each repertoire. In a later analysis, generation probabilities were computed using a VDJ recombination model fitted to out-of-frame rearrangements, and the results were checked against IGoR. A later analysis scored TCR-TCR, TCR-HLA and TCR-CMV co-occurrence with hypergeometric tests, applying a repertoire-size bias correction to TCR pairs. To estimate false discovery rates, a later analysis permuted the HLA or CMV assignments 20 times. In a later analysis, co-occurring TCRs were grouped with DBSCAN, and TCRdist sequence similarity was added when clustering was performed within HLA-allele-positive subsets. Repertoires with fewer than 30,000 or more than 120,000 public chains, plus five repertoires with anomalous nucleotide sharing, were excluded from co-occurrence clustering. TCRdb limited this immuneACCESS table to in-frame rearrangements with V and J called. A share of clones is missing; checked studies link under half to unresolved V genes, and the rest is unexplained. V, J and clone size are those of that table, while D and trimming were read from the DNA. For this sample there are 120,000 to 150,000 clones; around 79% appear just once. The ten most abundant clones make up about 3% of the sample.

The sample comes from a study of cytomegalovirus exposure and HLA in healthy donors (dated by TCRdb to 2017 to 2019). For context, the study as a whole: An earlier analysis of approximately 550 of the donors reported approximately 300 Gb of sequence data and 100 million to 130 million unique TCR beta sequences from about 200 million T cells. An early release that covered more than 550 HLA-typed donors contained about 300 gigabases of sequencing data and tens of millions of unique TCR sequences. Of the approximately 400 genotyped donors, 65% to 90% fell in the genetic ancestry cluster associated with self-reported Caucasian donors. The study aimed to test whether cataloging public T cell receptors could reveal signatures of past pathogen exposure. The study profiled the T cell repertoires of under 700 subjects by immunosequencing and related them to cytomegalovirus serostatus. In addition to the first cohort of 666 subjects, a separate validation cohort of 120 different subjects was used. To predict cytomegalovirus infection status, the study combined high-throughput TCR immunosequencing, statistical association of individual TCRs with disease status, and machine learning. A later analysis re-examined previously published TCR beta repertoires from roughly 720 donors and added high-resolution HLA genotyping to investigate patterns of TCR occurrence. In the later analysis, no new phenotypic data were used to find candidate immune exposures; instead, reliance was placed on TCR beta sequences and their occurrence across donors. An earlier analysis of about 600 of the donors used high-throughput TCR beta sequencing to judge whether each TCR beta V gene segment behaved as functional or pseudogenic. Donor age, sex, ethnicity and CMV serostatus were collected together with the repertoire data. Genome-wide SNP genotypes for about 55% of the roughly 670 donors were used in a later genetic analysis, which treated that subset as a discovery cohort. All discovery cohort repertoires had been generated using a single sequencing platform. HLA typing covered class I and class II loci at four-digit resolution. Typing coverage varied by locus: roughly 629-630 donors for A, B, C, DRB1 and DQB1; approximately 520 for DQA1; around 610 for DPA1; roughly 450 for DPB1. Because of strong linkage in the cohort, roughly five DR-DQ haplotypes were treated as single units for association and clustering. Across 398 genotyped donors of the cohort, an average of about 240,000 unique TCR beta nucleotide sequences per donor were sequenced, and around 19% of those sequences were non-productive.

General study outcomes and caveats: Most TCR sequences were seen in very few donors, while some public TCRs were found in many individuals. The study gave a list of around 170 TCR beta chains associated with cytomegalovirus. Because HLA typing was missing for some donors at each locus, association tests included only the typed subset. Assigning TCR associations to individual alleles was difficult when HLA alleles, especially DR and DQ, strongly co-occurred. An earlier analysis of approximately 570 of the donors showed that most TCR beta V segments appeared in productive rearrangements either about 90% or about 30% of the time, which broadly matched IMGT annotations. In a later analysis, most CMV-associated TCR beta chains were found to appear HLA-restricted, with HLA associations seemingly driven largely by CMV exposure. Correlated functional status among segregating V segments might be attributable to linkage disequilibrium, but an unknown experimental factor could not be ruled out. A later analysis found that HLA-associated TCR beta chains were more clonally expanded and had lower generation probabilities than equally common non-associated chains. A later analysis associated 15,000 to 20,000 TCR beta sequences with specific HLA alleles at a false discovery rate of 0.05. Immune exposure information for the cohort was limited to CMV serostatus. A cluster of highly shared sequence variants was judged likely to represent a technical artifact of the sequencing pipeline. Only TCR beta chains were sequenced in this cohort, and the absence of alpha or paired-chain data limited detectable features. Because counts were too low, under 20 rarely observed V segments, including chromosome 9 orphons, were left out of the earlier analysis of several hundred of the donors. Because the 87-base-pair reads could not distinguish some IMGT-functional V segments, including TRBV6-2 and TRBV6-3, those segments were excluded. In vitro tests confirmed that a few of the cytomegalovirus-associated TCR beta chains recognize cytomegalovirus antigens. Compared with the 666-donor mean, donors in an Asian-associated ancestry cluster had fewer N-insertions in productive TCRs, according to a later genetic analysis. In a later analysis, the rate of TCR association differed among HLA loci, with DRB1 alleles having the most associated TCRs and HLA-C alleles having the fewest. An association between a missense DCLRE1C variant and V-gene and J-gene trimming of TCR beta chains was found in a later genetic analysis and replicated in an independent cohort. Cytomegalovirus status was reported to be diagnosed by the classifier with high specificity and sensitivity in both the original and validation cohorts. It was suggested by the authors that the approach could potentially be generalized to other disease states and immunological phenotypes. A later analysis reported that several top co-occurrence clusters appeared linked to parvovirus B19, influenza, CMV and Epstein-Barr virus. A further reported finding was that TCR beta sequences accurately predicted the HLA-A and HLA-B alleles for most subjects in the first cohort. Roughly uniform sequencing depth across donors was assumed in presence/absence analyses, although this assumption may not hold.

The cohort was made up of several hundred healthy bone marrow donors. Cohort members were all nominally healthy when sampled, although unrecorded immune exposures were likely present. The donor tested CMV seropositive and was one of the 289 seropositive cohort members. A peripheral blood sample was collected from each donor, and TCR beta sequencing was performed on peripheral blood mononuclear cells. The Qiagen DNeasy Blood Extraction Kit was used to extract genomic DNA from the blood cell samples. The source is a man between 40 and 49 years old in good health and CMV-seropositive. The sequencing sample was made of PBMCs. In this chain, TRBV5-1 is recombined with TRBJ2-3; TRBD2 agrees with 8 junctional bases. The sequenced DNA is TGCGCCAGCAGCCAACTAGCGGGCACAGATACGCAGTATTTT. This is translated as CASSQLAGTDTQYF.